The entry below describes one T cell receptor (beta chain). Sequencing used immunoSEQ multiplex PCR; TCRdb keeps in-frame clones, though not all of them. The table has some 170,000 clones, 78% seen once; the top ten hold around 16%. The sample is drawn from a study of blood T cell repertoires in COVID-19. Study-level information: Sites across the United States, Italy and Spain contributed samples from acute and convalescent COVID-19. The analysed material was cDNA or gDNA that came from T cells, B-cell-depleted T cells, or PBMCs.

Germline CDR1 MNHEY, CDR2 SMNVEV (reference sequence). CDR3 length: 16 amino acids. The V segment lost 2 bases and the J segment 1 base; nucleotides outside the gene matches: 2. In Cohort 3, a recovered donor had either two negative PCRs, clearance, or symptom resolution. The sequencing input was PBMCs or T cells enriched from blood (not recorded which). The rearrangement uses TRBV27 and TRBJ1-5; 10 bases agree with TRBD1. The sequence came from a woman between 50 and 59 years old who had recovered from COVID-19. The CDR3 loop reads CASSLGQGVSNQPQHF. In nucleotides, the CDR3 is TGTGCCAGCAGTTTAGGACAGGGGGTGAGCAATCAGCCCCAGCATTTT.